These T cell receptor beta chains were read from a single sample in a study of T-cell reconstitution after alpha-beta-depleted transplantation in children. Each CDR3 protein is one row after TCRdb ran MiXCR on the PCR reads. The repertoire has some 830,000 distinct CDR3 sequences, around 17% of them found once; the top ten carry around 4.5%. Specimen: PBMCs, mostly from graft donor cells, collected 360 days after TCRalphabeta/CD19-depleted stem cell transplant. The origin of the receptors is a male patient younger than 18 who had a stem cell transplant for acute lymphoblastic leukemia, so the T cells may come from the graft donor. Both conserved end residues are part of each CDR3. D genes are given only for firm matches. Not all rows give a size; the values are once, few, many and, for expanded clones, a class.

abundance	v_gene	d_gene	j_gene	CDR3aa	CDR3nt
many	TRBV12-3/TRBV12-4	NA	TRBJ2-4	CASSLASFANIQYF	TGTGCCAGCAGTTTAGCGAGTTTTGCGAACATTCAGTACTTC
few	TRBV2	NA	TRBJ2-7	CAIKSTMDSPYEQYF	TGTGCCATCAAATCAACAATGGACAGTCCCTACGAGCAGTACTTC
many	TRBV9	NA	TRBJ2-7	CASSVASVAYEQYF	TGTGCCAGCAGCGTAGCTTCGGTAGCATACGAGCAGTACTTC
NA	TRBV15	NA	TRBJ2-7	CATSSRGGQGDEQYF	TGTGCCACCAGCTCACGAGGGGGGCAGGGCGACGAGCAGTACTTC
few	TRBV4-1	TRBD1	TRBJ1-6	CASSQEIGTGLSPLHF	TGCGCCAGCAGCCAAGAGATCGGGACAGGGCTTTCACCCCTCCACTTT
many	TRBV4-1	TRBD1	TRBJ1-1	CASSVHRGGDTEAFF	TGCGCCAGCAGCGTACACAGGGGAGGGGACACTGAAGCTTTCTTT
NA	TRBV12-3/TRBV12-4	NA	TRBJ2-3	CAIREADLTQYF	TGTGCCATCAGAGAAGCCGACCTTACGCAGTATTTT
once	TRBV11-2	TRBD1	TRBJ2-1	CASSLKLTGVPYNEQFF	TGTGCCAGCAGCCTAAAACTAACAGGGGTGCCCTACAATGAGCAGTTCTTC
NA	TRBV7-2	TRBD1	TRBJ2-6	CASSPLGTGGYSGANVLTF	TGTGCCAGCAGCCCACTCGGGACAGGGGGGTACTCTGGGGCCAACGTCCTGACTTTC
NA	TRBV10-3	NA	TRBJ2-3	CAISESFWETTDTQYF	TGTGCCATCAGTGAGAGCTTCTGGGAGACCACAGATACGCAGTATTTT
few	TRBV24-1	TRBD2	TRBJ2-3	CATSDFLGGRAEDTQYF	TGTGCCACCAGTGATTTTCTGGGCGGGAGGGCCGAAGATACGCAGTATTTT
few	TRBV29-1	NA	TRBJ1-2	CSVLDSNYGYTF	TGCAGCGTTCTGGACAGCAACTATGGCTACACCTTC
NA	TRBV24-1	NA	TRBJ1-1	CATSDLRYTEAFF	TGTGCCACCAGTGATTTGCGGTACACTGAAGCTTTCTTT
few	TRBV5-1	TRBD2	TRBJ2-5	CASSLVPLAGGPETQYF	TGCGCCAGCAGCTTGGTGCCACTAGCGGGAGGGCCGGAGACCCAGTACTTC
few	TRBV30	TRBD1	TRBJ1-1	CAWLGQENTEAFF	TGTGCCTGGCTGGGACAGGAAAACACTGAAGCTTTCTTT
many	TRBV27	NA	TRBJ2-1	CATMGGSSYNEQFF	TGTGCCACAATGGGCGGAAGCTCCTACAATGAGCAGTTCTTC
few	TRBV9	NA	TRBJ2-3	CASSVASFTDTQYF	TGTGCCAGCAGCGTAGCTAGTTTCACAGATACGCAGTATTTT
NA	TRBV18	NA	TRBJ2-5	CASSTGLLLETQYF	TGTGCCAGCTCAACGGGACTTCTGTTGGAGACCCAGTACTTC
NA	TRBV20-1	TRBD2	TRBJ2-1	CSARTSGRHNEQFF	TGCAGTGCTAGGACTAGCGGGAGACACAATGAGCAGTTCTTC
few	TRBV7-6	TRBD2	TRBJ2-3	CASSPGAGGPRDTQYF	TGTGCCAGCAGCCCTGGGGCGGGAGGGCCGAGAGATACGCAGTATTTT
NA	TRBV27	TRBD1	TRBJ2-7	CASSPGQGRTYEQYF	TGTGCCAGCAGTCCTGGACAGGGTCGGACCTACGAGCAGTACTTC
few	TRBV7-2	NA	TRBJ1-2	CASSPPWEANYGYTF	TGTGCCAGCAGCCCCCCGTGGGAAGCTAACTATGGCTACACCTTC
few	TRBV27	TRBD1	TRBJ2-2	CASSLWGQGAHTGELFF	TGTGCCAGCAGTTTATGGGGACAGGGGGCTCACACCGGGGAGCTGTTTTTT
few	TRBV5-1	NA	TRBJ2-2	CASSWVRNTGELFF	TGCGCCAGCAGCTGGGTTAGGAACACCGGGGAGCTGTTTTTT
once	TRBV20-1	NA	TRBJ2-5	CSAPTVGETQYF	TGCAGTGCGCCGACTGTGGGGGAGACCCAGTACTTC
few	TRBV6-5	NA	TRBJ2-3	CASSYVGGTDTQYF	TGTGCCAGCAGTTACGTGGGCGGCACAGATACGCAGTATTTT
NA	TRBV2	TRBD1	TRBJ2-2	CASSVTDRGPGGELFF	TGTGCCAGCAGCGTTACGGACAGGGGGCCGGGCGGGGAGCTGTTTTTT
NA	TRBV7-9	NA	TRBJ1-2	CASSLKGQLDGYTF	TGTGCCAGCAGCTTAAAGGGGCAGCTCGATGGCTACACCTTC
NA	TRBV11-2	TRBD1	TRBJ2-7	CASSLAQGASEQYF	TGTGCCAGCAGCTTAGCTCAGGGGGCAAGCGAGCAGTACTTC
NA	TRBV2	TRBD2	TRBJ2-5	CASRPHSGVRETQYF	TGTGCCAGCAGACCTCATAGCGGGGTGAGGGAGACCCAGTACTTC
few	TRBV9	NA	TRBJ2-7	CASSVEIRGSYEQYF	TGTGCCAGCAGCGTAGAGATTAGAGGCTCCTACGAGCAGTACTTC
few	TRBV7-9	NA	TRBJ2-3	CASSRPHNPDTQYF	TGTGCCAGCAGCAGACCCCACAACCCAGATACGCAGTATTTT
few	TRBV4-1	NA	TRBJ2-1	CASSQVSYERAFF	TGCGCCAGCAGCCAAGTCAGCTACGAACGCGCGTTCTTC
NA	TRBV12-3/TRBV12-4	TRBD1	TRBJ1-1	CASGGQGKDYTEAFF	TGTGCCAGCGGGGGACAGGGAAAAGATTACACTGAAGCTTTCTTT
NA	TRBV20-1	NA	TRBJ1-1	CSARDRRGFEAFF	TGCAGTGCTAGAGATAGGAGAGGGTTTGAAGCTTTCTTT
NA	TRBV24-1	TRBD1	TRBJ2-2	CATSDRNRGTGELFF	TGTGCCACCAGTGACAGGAACAGGGGCACCGGGGAGCTGTTTTTT
NA	TRBV12-5	NA	TRBJ2-3	CASPSGTDTQYF	TGTGCTAGTCCGTCTGGCACAGATACGCAGTATTTT
few	TRBV7-8	TRBD2	TRBJ2-5	CASSPGLAGLVQETQYF	TGTGCCAGCAGCCCGGGACTAGCGGGGTTGGTACAAGAGACCCAGTACTTC
few	TRBV14	NA	TRBJ1-3	CASSQEGYSGNTIYF	TGTGCCAGCAGCCAAGAAGGGTACTCTGGAAACACCATATATTTT
NA	TRBV9	NA	TRBJ1-1	CASSVRASRDTEAFF	TGTGCCAGCAGCGTTCGGGCCTCTAGGGACACTGAAGCTTTCTTT
NA	TRBV29-1	NA	TRBJ2-2	CSAIGQRNTGELFF	TGCAGCGCTATCGGACAGAGGAACACCGGGGAGCTGTTTTTT
NA	TRBV12-3/TRBV12-4	TRBD2	TRBJ2-3	CASSFVLAGYTDTQYF	TGTGCCAGCAGTTTCGTCCTAGCGGGATACACAGATACGCAGTATTTT
few	TRBV13	NA	TRBJ2-5	CASSPSSGTFTKETQYF	TGTGCCAGCAGCCCCTCCTCCGGGACCTTCACAAAGGAGACCCAGTACTTC
NA	TRBV7-2	NA	TRBJ2-7	CASSPPSRQYF	TGTGCCAGCAGCCCGCCTTCGAGGCAGTACTTC
few	TRBV7-2	NA	TRBJ2-7	CASSFSSQGEQYF	TGTGCCAGCAGCTTTTCGTCCCAGGGCGAGCAGTACTTC
few	TRBV18	NA	TRBJ2-5	CASSPARMGNQETQYF	TGTGCCAGCTCACCCGCTAGAATGGGGAACCAAGAGACCCAGTACTTC